In this sample, the clone carrying this T cell receptor (beta chain) turned up a few times. Its antigen is not identified. Uncontrolled infections, other autoimmune diseases, pregnancy or lactation led to exclusion of patients. This record comes from a study of T cells in Graves' hyperthyroidism and ophthalmopathy. Study-level background: Peripheral blood was acquired at first diagnosis, ahead of any therapy whatsoever.

Amplification of TCR beta CDR3 regions used RNA as the template. The TCR CDR3 first-round RT-PCR relied on the HTBI primer set. From the multiplex PCR reads, TCRdb called clonotypes with MiXCR, one entry per CDR3 protein. The sample holds about 530,000 distinct CDR3 sequences, under 20% seen once. The germline V and J ends were trimmed by 5 bases and 2 bases, with 9 bases remaining between them. CDR3 size: 12 residues. Germline V lookup: CDR1 GTSNPN, CDR2 SVGIG (reference sequence). Findings and caveats of the study: Most thyroid clonotypes with frequency above 0.001 were detected in blood.

The sample taken for sequencing was blood. The sequence derives from a woman aged 18-35 years with Graves' ophthalmopathy. The chain joins TRBV30 to TRBJ1-1; tentatively, D is TRBD1 (6 bases). As DNA, the CDR3 is TGTGCCTGGGAGGACAGAAACACTGAAGCTTTCTTT. It codes for CAWEDRNTEAFF.